This T cell receptor (beta chain) is from a study of identical twins. The V gene's germline CDR1 is MNHEY and CDR2 SVGAGI. With 0 bases clipped from V and 4 bases from J, the junction kept 4 bases outside the gene matches. The CDR3 is 16 residues long. This clonotype was recorded a few times. What it binds is unknown. The study's findings and limits: Out-of-frame alpha sequences shared by twins were enriched for low generation probability. A lower insertion count was a feature of abundant cord blood beta clonotypes, with no such feature in memory repertoires.

MiXCR, run by TCRdb on the 5' RACE reads, gives a single entry per CDR3 protein. The repertoire holds about 530,000 distinct CDR3 sequences, with 20% to 25% as singletons. These data also formed part of another study, on yellow fever vaccine responses in identical twins.

The rearrangement joins TRBV6-5 to TRBJ2-1; TRBD2 aligns across 9 bases. Sequenced input: CD4+ T cells sorted from blood. The sequence was collected from a woman aged 18 to 35 in good health. In nucleotides, the CDR3 is TGTGCCAGCAGTTACTCCTCTAGCGGGGTATACAATGAGCAGTTCTTC. This sequence encodes CASSYSSSGVYNEQFF.